This T cell receptor beta chain was identified in a study of T cell repertoires in cytomegalovirus infection. Germline V lookup: CDR1 SGHTA, CDR2 FQGNSA. This CDR3 has 14 residues. V was clipped by 5 bases and J by 1 base; unmatched bases: 2. This clonotype has only a few counts. Since the CDR3 does not end with the conserved phenylalanine or tryptophan, this likely comes from a read error. TCRdb ran MiXCR on the reads and lists one entry per CDR3 protein. The sample gives some 450,000 distinct CDR3 sequences, approximately 31% of which show up once; roughly an eighth is in the top ten. The chain couples TRBV7-2 to TRBJ2-7; 10 positions match TRBD1. The sequence was obtained from a human donor in good health (CMV status not recorded). Some clones in this sample may be carry-over from other donors' samples. Sequencing was performed on PBMCs. The CDR3 loop reads CASSRTGGSYEQYL. DNA for the CDR3: TGTGCCAGCAGCCGGACAGGGGGGTCCTACGAGCAGTACTTA.